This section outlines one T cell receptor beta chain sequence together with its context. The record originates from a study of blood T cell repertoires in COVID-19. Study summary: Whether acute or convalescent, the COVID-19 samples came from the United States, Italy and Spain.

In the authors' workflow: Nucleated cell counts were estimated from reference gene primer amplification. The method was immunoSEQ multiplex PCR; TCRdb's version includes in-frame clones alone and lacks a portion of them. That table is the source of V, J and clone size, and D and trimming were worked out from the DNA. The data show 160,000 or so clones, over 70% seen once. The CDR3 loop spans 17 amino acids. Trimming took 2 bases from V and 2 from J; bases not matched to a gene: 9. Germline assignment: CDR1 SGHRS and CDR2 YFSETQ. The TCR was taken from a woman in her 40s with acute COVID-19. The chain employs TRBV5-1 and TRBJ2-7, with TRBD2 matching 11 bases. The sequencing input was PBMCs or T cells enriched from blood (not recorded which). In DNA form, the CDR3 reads TGCGCCAGCAGCTTAATGTCGAATAGCGGGAGGGCCTACGAGCAGTACTTC. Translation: CASSLMSNSGRAYEQYF.